Presented here are 7 T cell receptor beta chains from one specimen sequenced in a study of blood T cell repertoires in COVID-19. The data were produced by immunoSEQ multiplex PCR, yet TCRdb's version contains in-frame clones alone and is incomplete. The sample has 200,000 or so clones; more than 80% are singletons. Sequencing used PBMCs or T cells enriched from blood (not recorded which). The receptor set was obtained from a middle-aged woman with acute COVID-19.

V is TRBV21-1 and J is TRBJ1-1; TRBD1 was called by the table and not checked on the DNA. TRBV21-1 is assigned pseudogene status. The CDR3 totals 13 residues. The CDR3 coding sequence is TGTGCCAGCAGCAGGTGCAGGAACACTGAAGCTTTCTTT. Amino acids: CASSRCRNTEAFF.

The chain is built from TRBV19 and TRBJ1-2, with D possibly being TRBD1 (6 bases). This CDR3 is built from 15 residues. V dropped 5 bases and J dropped 4 bases, with 17 bases sitting between them. Looked up from germline, CDR1 is LNHDA and CDR2 is SQIVND (reference sequence). Written as DNA, the CDR3 is TGTGCCAGTAGTGTGGGGGCAGCAGCTGTCTATGGCTACACCTTC. It codes for CASSVGAAAVYGYTF.

The V and J genes are TRBV4-2 and TRBJ1-5; 7 bases align to TRBD1. The CDR3 consists of 15 residues. CDR1 is LGHNA, CDR2 YNFKEQ, per germline. The J segment lost 7 bases and the V segment lost 3 bases, leaving 9 bases of the junction unmatched. The CDR3 DNA is TGTGCCAGCAGCCAGGATTACAGGGGACCGCAGCCCCAGCATTTT. Encoded protein: CASSQDYRGPQPQHF.

V gene TRBV7-8 combines with J gene TRBJ1-2, with TRBD1 identical over 7 bases. The germline gives CDR1 SGHVS, CDR2 FQNEAQ. This CDR3 spans 15 amino acids. V trimming: 4 bases; J trimming: 7 bases; junction bases outside the gene matches: 12. The CDR3 spells CASSSNRGRDRGYTF. CDR3 in DNA: TGTGCCAGCAGCTCAAACAGGGGTAGGGACCGTGGCTACACCTTC.

This chain joins TRBV20-1 and TRBJ2-3; D perhaps matches TRBD2 (5 bases). The CDR3 extends over 11 amino acids. CDR1 DFQATT and CDR2 SNEGSKA come from the germline V gene (reference sequence). Trimming took 4 bases from V and 4 from J, leaving 6 bases between them. The CDR3 nucleotides read TGCAGTGCTAATAGCGCAGATACGCAGTATTTT. This codes for CSANSADTQYF.

V is TRBV6-5 and J is TRBJ1-2; 7 bases are a match to TRBD1. Germline V CDR1 and CDR2: MNHEY, SVGAGI. The junction had 3 bases not matched to a gene; V was cut back by 0 bases and J by 2 bases. This CDR3 has 15 amino acids. CDR3 residues: CASSYSGQVNYGYTF. Here the CDR3 DNA reads TGTGCCAGCAGTTACTCTGGACAGGTGAACTATGGCTACACCTTC.

This sequence joins TRBV25-1 and TRBJ2-2; the D gene is possibly TRBD1 (7 bases). The CDR3 covers 17 residues. Germline V gives CDR1 MGHDK, CDR2 SYGVNS. The V end was cut by 1 base, the J end by 6 bases, with 18 bases between. The CDR3 loop is CASSELTRQGGSGELFF. The CDR3 DNA sequence: TGTGCCAGCAGTGAATTAACCCGACAGGGAGGTTCCGGGGAGCTGTTTTTT.